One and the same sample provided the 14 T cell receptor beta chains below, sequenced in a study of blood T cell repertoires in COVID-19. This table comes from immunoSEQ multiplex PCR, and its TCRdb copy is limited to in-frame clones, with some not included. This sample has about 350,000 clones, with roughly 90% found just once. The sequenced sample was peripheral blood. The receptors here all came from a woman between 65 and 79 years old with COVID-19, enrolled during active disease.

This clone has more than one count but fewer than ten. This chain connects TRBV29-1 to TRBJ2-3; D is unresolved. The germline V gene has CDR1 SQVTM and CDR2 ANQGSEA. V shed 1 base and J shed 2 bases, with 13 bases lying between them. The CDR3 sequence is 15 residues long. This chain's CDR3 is CSVEAALPYTDTQYF. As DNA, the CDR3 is TGCAGCGTTGAAGCTGCGCTACCTTACACAGATACGCAGTATTTT.

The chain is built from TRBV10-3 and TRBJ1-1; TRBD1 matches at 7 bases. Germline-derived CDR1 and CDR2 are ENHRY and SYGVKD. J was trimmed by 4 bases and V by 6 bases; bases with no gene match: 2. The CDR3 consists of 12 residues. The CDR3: CAIRGQTTEAFF. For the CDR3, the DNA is TGTGCCATCAGGGGACAGACCACTGAAGCTTTCTTT.

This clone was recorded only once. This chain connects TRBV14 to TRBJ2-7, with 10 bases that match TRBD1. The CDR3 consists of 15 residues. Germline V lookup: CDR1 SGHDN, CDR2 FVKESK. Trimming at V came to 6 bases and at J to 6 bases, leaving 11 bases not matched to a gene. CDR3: CASSLGTGEFVEQYF. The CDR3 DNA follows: TGTGCCAGCAGTCTCGGGACAGGGGAATTCGTCGAGCAGTACTTC.

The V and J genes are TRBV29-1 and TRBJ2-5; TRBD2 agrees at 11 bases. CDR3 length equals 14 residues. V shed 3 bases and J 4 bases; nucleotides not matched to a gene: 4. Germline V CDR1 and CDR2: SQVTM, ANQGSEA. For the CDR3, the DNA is TGCAGCGTTGATTGGCTAGCGGGGGGAGAGACCCAGTACTTC. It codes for CSVDWLAGGETQYF.

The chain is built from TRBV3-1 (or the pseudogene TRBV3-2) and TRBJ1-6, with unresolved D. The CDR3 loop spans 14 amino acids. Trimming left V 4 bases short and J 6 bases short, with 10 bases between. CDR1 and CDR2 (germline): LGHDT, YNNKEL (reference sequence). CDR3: CASSRGVGNSPLHF. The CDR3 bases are TGTGCCAGCAGCCGCGGGGTTGGTAATTCACCCCTCCACTTT.

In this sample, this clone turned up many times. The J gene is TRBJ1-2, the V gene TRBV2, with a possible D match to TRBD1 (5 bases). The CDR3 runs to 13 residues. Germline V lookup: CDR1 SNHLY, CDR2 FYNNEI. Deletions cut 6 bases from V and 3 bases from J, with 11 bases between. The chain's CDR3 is CASSPGLYYGYTF. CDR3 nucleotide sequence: TGTGCCAGCAGCCCAGGGTTGTACTATGGCTACACCTTC.

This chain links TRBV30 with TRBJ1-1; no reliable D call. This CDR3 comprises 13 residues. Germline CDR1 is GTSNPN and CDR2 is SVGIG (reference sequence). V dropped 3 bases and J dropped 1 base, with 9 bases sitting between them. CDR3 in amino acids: CAWRGIGNTEAFF. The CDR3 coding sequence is TGTGCCTGGAGGGGCATAGGGAACACTGAAGCTTTCTTT.

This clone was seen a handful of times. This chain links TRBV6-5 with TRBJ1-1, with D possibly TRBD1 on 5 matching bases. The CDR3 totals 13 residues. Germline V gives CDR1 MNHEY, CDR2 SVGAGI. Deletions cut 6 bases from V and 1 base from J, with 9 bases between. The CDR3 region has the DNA TGTGCCAGCAGAAGGGGTGCGAACACTGAAGCTTTCTTT. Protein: CASRRGANTEAFF.

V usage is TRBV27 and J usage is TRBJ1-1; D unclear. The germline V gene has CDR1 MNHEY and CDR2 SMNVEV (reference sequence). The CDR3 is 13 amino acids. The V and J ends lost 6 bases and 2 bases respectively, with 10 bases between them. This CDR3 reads CASSGVGNTEAFF. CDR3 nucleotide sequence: TGTGCCAGCAGCGGGGTAGGAAACACTGAAGCTTTCTTT.

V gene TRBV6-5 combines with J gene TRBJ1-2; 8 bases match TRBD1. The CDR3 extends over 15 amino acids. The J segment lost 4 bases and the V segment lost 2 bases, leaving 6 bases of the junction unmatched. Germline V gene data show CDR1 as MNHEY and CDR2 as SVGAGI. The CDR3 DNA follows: TGTGCCAGCAGTTACGAACGGACAGGGACCTATGGCTACACCTTC. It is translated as CASSYERTGTYGYTF.

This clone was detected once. CDR3 amino acids: CATSSGTGGRTDTQYF. In DNA form, the CDR3 reads TGTGCCACCAGTTCCGGGACAGGGGGGAGAACAGATACGCAGTATTTT. V usage is TRBV24-1 and J usage is TRBJ2-3, with 11 bases lining up with TRBD1. The germline V gene encodes CDR1 KGHDR and CDR2 SFDVKD. Trimming at V came to 6 bases and at J to 3 bases, leaving 7 bases not matched to a gene. The CDR3 consists of 16 residues.

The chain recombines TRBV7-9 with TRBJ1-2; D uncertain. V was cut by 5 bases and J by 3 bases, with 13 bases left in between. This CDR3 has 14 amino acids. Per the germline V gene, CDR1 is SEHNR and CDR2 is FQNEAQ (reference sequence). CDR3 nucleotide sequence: TGTGCCAGCAGCCCAGCGTCTGGGTACTATGGCTACACCTTC. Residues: CASSPASGYYGYTF.

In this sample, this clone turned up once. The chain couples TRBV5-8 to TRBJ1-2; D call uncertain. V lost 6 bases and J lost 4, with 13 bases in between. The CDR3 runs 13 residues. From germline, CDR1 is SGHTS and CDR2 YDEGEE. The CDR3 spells CASTFEAIYGYTF. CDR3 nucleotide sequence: TGTGCCAGCACCTTTGAGGCCATCTATGGCTACACCTTC.

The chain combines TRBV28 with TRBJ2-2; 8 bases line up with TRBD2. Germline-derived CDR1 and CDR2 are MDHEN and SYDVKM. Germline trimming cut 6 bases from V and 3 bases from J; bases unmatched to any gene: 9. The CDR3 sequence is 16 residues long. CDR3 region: CASSDGRGGHTGELFF. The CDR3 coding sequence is TGTGCCAGCAGCGATGGACGGGGGGGGCACACCGGGGAGCTGTTTTTT.